This TCR beta chain was sequenced for a study of blood T cell repertoires in COVID-19. Study in general: Acute and convalescent COVID-19 samples came from the United States, Italy and Spain. PBMCs, B-cell-depleted T cells, or T cells were the source of the cDNA or gDNA that made up the material.

V was trimmed by 4 bases and J by 3 bases, leaving 15 bases between them. CDR3 length: 16 amino acids. Germline CDR1 reads SNHLY; CDR2 reads FYNNEI. In the authors' methods: Estimates of nucleated cell counts were drawn from the amplification of reference gene primers. Assay: immunoSEQ multiplex PCR; the TCRdb copy retains only in-frame clones and omits some. That table gives V, J and clone size, and the DNA gave D and trimming. The table records roughly 97,000 clones, roughly four fifths of them present only once. The chain links TRBV2 to TRBJ2-2, with D uncertain. This clonotype originated in a man aged 65 to 85 with acute or convalescent COVID-19. What was sequenced was peripheral blood. The CDR3 DNA reads TGTGCCAGCAGTGGGCGGTCTATTCGGGACACCGGGGAGCTGTTTTTT. Translated: CASSGRSIRDTGELFF.